This T cell receptor beta chain was retrieved from a study of human T cells and chemical hapten exposure. In the study overall: Epicutaneous patch tests delivered 0.01% DPC to the upper back, with evaluation at 6 days. How much TCR each sample yielded varied, mostly because pooled library volumes differed slightly.

Regarding time point: pre-sensitization, week 0. Treatment noted: therapeutic diphenylcyclopropenone sensitization with weekly scalp DPC. A single record per CDR3 protein comes from TCRdb applying MiXCR to the RACE reads. The sample has about 80,000 distinct CDR3 sequences; 12% to 15% are singletons. The trim removed 3 bases at V and 3 bases at J, leaving 9 bases unmatched. The germline V gene encodes CDR1 KGHSH and CDR2 LQKENI. The CDR3 is 16 amino acids. This clonotype has a handful of counts. This chain links TRBV18 with TRBJ2-5; 8 bases are a match to TRBD1. The sample was whole blood, taken in connection with sensitization to the hapten diphenylcyclopropenone (DPC). The source is a woman aged 45 to 65 with alopecia areata. Some clones in this sample may be carry-over from other donors' samples. CDR3 coding DNA: TGTGCCAGCTCACCTCCAGGGGGCGATTCCAAAGAGACCCAGTACTTC. Amino acid sequence: CASSPPGGDSKETQYF.